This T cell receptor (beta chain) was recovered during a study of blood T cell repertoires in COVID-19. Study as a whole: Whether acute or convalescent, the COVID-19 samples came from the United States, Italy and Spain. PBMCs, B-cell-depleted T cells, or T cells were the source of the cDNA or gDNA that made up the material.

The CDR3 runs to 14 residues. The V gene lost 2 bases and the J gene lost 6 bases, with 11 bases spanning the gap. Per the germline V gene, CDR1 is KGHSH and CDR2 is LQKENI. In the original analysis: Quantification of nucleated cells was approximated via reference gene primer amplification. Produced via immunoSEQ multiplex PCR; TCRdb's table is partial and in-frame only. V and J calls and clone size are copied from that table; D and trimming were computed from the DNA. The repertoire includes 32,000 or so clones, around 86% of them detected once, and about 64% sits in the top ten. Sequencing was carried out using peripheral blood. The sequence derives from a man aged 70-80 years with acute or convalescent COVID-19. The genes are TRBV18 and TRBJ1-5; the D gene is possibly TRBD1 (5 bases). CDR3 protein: CASSPGQGGQPQHF. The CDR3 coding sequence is TGTGCCAGCTCACCAGGTCAGGGCGGTCAGCCCCAGCATTTT.